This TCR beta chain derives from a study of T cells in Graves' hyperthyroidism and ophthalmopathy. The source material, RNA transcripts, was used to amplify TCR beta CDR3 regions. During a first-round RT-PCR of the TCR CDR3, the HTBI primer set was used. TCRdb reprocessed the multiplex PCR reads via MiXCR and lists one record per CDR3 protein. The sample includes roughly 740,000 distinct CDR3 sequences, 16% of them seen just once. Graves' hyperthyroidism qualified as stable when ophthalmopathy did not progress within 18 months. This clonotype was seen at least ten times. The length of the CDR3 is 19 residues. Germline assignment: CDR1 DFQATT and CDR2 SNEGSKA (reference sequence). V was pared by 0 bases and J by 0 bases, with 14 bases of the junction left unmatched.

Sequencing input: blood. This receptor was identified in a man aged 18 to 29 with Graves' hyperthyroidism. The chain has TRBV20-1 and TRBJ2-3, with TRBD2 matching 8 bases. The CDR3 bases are TGCAGTGCTAGAGAGGGGGCGGGAGGCCTCGCCCCTAGCACAGATACGCAGTATTTT. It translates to CSAREGAGGLAPSTDTQYF.